This T cell receptor beta chain was sequenced in a study of identical twins. Study outcomes and limitations: Invariant MAIT and iNKT cells are populations that could partly confound zero-insertion analyses. Models predicted too little out-of-frame TCR alpha sharing in monozygotic twins.

J lost 1 base, V lost 7 bases, and 5 bases had no gene match. Germline V gene data show CDR1 as SGHRS and CDR2 as YFSETQ. The CDR3 spans 17 residues. The donors were all healthy and Caucasian. This clonotype was found a few times. What it binds is not known. The authors used template switching to add a universal primer site and gave cDNA unique molecular identifiers. MiXCR was run by TCRdb on the 5' RACE reads, yielding one entry per CDR3 protein. The sample has about 390,000 distinct CDR3 sequences, about 10% seen once. Sequenced input: naive T cells sorted from blood. The source is a woman between 50 and 59 years old in good health. The chain uses TRBV5-1 and TRBJ2-2; 15 bases agree with TRBD2. The CDR3 sequence is CASGGLAGGLNTGELFF. The CDR3 DNA follows: TGCGCCAGCGGGGGACTAGCGGGAGGCTTGAACACCGGGGAGCTGTTTTTT.